These 14 T cell receptor beta chains came from one sample sequenced in a study of blood T cell repertoires in COVID-19. This table comes from immunoSEQ multiplex PCR, and its TCRdb copy is limited to in-frame clones, with some not included. The table lists some 230,000 clones, around four fifths of them singletons, with 4% to 6% in the top ten. The sequenced material came from peripheral blood. These receptors came from a woman in her sixties or seventies who had recovered from COVID-19.

V gene TRBV2 combines with J gene TRBJ1-6; a weak D match, TRBD1 (5 bases). Trimming took off 2 bases at V and 10 bases at J, with 9 bases between the two ends. This CDR3 has 13 residues. Germline lookup yields CDR1 SNHLY and CDR2 FYNNEI. The chain's CDR3 is CASSEKGYSPLHF. The CDR3 DNA follows: TGTGCCAGCAGTGAAAAGGGGTACTCACCCCTCCACTTT.

Only a few counts were recorded for this clone. This chain joins TRBV7-8 and TRBJ1-6, with 7 bases that match TRBD1. J was trimmed by 9 bases and V by 5 bases; bases with no gene match: 10. The CDR3 length is 15 residues. Germline V gives CDR1 SGHVS, CDR2 FQNEAQ. CDR3 DNA: TGTGCCAGCAGCCCAGACAGGGTATTAGGTTCACCCCTCCACTTT. It codes for CASSPDRVLGSPLHF.

The chain has TRBV6-6 and TRBJ2-7, with 7 bases that match TRBD1. This CDR3 has 16 residues. V lost 5 bases and J lost 3; bases outside the gene matches: 13. Germline-derived CDR1 and CDR2 are MNHNY and SVGAGI (reference sequence). CDR3 sequence (DNA): TGTGCCAGCAGTCCCAAGACAGGGTTGTTAGGCTACGAGCAGTACTTC. Residues: CASSPKTGLLGYEQYF.

This chain connects TRBV18 to TRBJ2-7; TRBD1 agrees at 10 bases. CDR1 and CDR2 (germline): KGHSH, LQKENI. This CDR3 has 15 residues. V was pared by 4 bases and J by 1 base, with 4 bases of the junction left unmatched. The DNA for the CDR3 is TGTGCCAGCTCACGCCCGGGACAGGGGTCCTACGAGCAGTACTTC. Protein: CASSRPGQGSYEQYF.

This chain links TRBV27 with TRBJ2-7; TRBD2 matches 15 bases. The V segment lost 4 bases and the J segment 6 bases; nucleotides outside the gene matches: 10. The germline CDR1 and CDR2 sequences are MNHEY and SMNVEV (reference sequence). The CDR3 covers 17 residues. This CDR3 reads CASSSYAPGLAGGEQYF. The CDR3 DNA is TGTGCCAGCAGTTCGTATGCCCCGGGACTAGCGGGGGGCGAGCAGTACTTC.

This chain joins TRBV5-6 and TRBJ2-1; unclear D gene. V shed 6 bases and J shed 9 bases, with 13 bases lying between them. The CDR3 length is 12 residues. Germline V gene lookup returns CDR1 SGHDT and CDR2 YYEEEE. This CDR3 is CASTLDGGEQFF. The DNA for the CDR3 is TGTGCCAGCACCCTAGACGGCGGTGAGCAGTTCTTC.

The chain couples TRBV24-1 to TRBJ2-1; 14 bases line up with TRBD2. The germline V gene has CDR1 KGHDR and CDR2 SFDVKD. This CDR3 comprises 19 residues. V gave up 0 bases and J gave up 4 bases; unmatched junction bases: 7. The chain's CDR3 is CATSDLGLAGGKGYNEQFF. The CDR3 DNA reads TGTGCCACCAGTGATTTGGGACTAGCGGGGGGCAAGGGGTACAATGAGCAGTTCTTC.

The rearrangement uses TRBV11-2 and TRBJ2-4; TRBD1 agrees at 8 bases. The CDR3 sequence is 14 residues long. The V gene end was trimmed by 3 bases and the J gene end by 3 bases; junction bases not matched to a gene: 1. Germline assignment: CDR1 SGHAT and CDR2 FQNNGV. The CDR3 region has the DNA TGTGCCAGCAGCTTCACAGGGGGCAAAAACATTCAGTACTTC. This encodes CASSFTGGKNIQYF.

The chain is built from TRBV19 and TRBJ1-6; 7 bases line up with TRBD1. CDR3 size: 18 residues. CDR1 is LNHDA, CDR2 SQIVND, per germline (reference sequence). V lost 3 bases and J lost 8; bases outside the gene matches: 16. The CDR3 reads CASSIRTGPVWKDSPLHF. Here the CDR3 DNA reads TGTGCCAGTAGTATCCGGACAGGACCAGTTTGGAAGGATTCACCCCTCCACTTT. Together with reference TRBV19 and TRBJ1-6, the CDR3 gives the full variable domain: DGGITQSPKYLFRKEGQNVTLSCEQNLNHDAMYWYRQDPGQGLRLIYYSQIVNDFQKGDIAEGYSVSREKKESFPLTVTSAQKNPTAFYLCASSIRTGPVWKDSPLHFGNGTRLTVT.

The chain employs TRBV19 and TRBJ1-2; D gene ambiguous. With 5 bases removed from V and 0 bases from J, the gap between germline ends came to 4 bases. From germline, CDR1 is LNHDA and CDR2 SQIVND (reference sequence). This CDR3 is 12 amino acids long. The CDR3 sequence: CASSPTNYGYTF. The CDR3 DNA sequence: TGTGCCAGTAGTCCTACTAACTATGGCTACACCTTC.

The chain carries TRBV18 and TRBJ1-5; maybe TRBD1 (5 bases). This CDR3 region has 13 residues. CDR1 is KGHSH, CDR2 LQKENI, per germline. Trimming stripped 4 bases from V and 4 bases from J, with 8 bases between. The CDR3 is CASSRGENQPQHF. The CDR3 nucleotides read TGTGCCAGCTCACGGGGGGAAAATCAGCCCCAGCATTTT.

This clone has only a few counts. The rearrangement uses TRBV3-1 (or the pseudogene TRBV3-2) and TRBJ1-2; perhaps TRBD1 as D (6 bases). V gave up 4 bases and J gave up 6 bases, with 12 bases separating them. Germline V gene sequence: CDR1 LGHDT, CDR2 YNNKEL (reference sequence). The CDR3 extends over 13 amino acids. CDR3 bases: TGTGCCAGCAGCCTTCAGGGGTTACATGGCTACACCTTC. Protein: CASSLQGLHGYTF.

The chain carries TRBV5-1 and TRBJ2-3, with D perhaps matching TRBD1 (5 bases). This CDR3 region has 14 residues. The V and J ends lost 0 bases and 6 bases respectively, with 11 bases between them. Germline CDR1 SGHRS, CDR2 YFSETQ. The CDR3 spells CASSLGQGWDTQYF. The CDR3 coding sequence is TGCGCCAGCAGCTTGGGCCAGGGCTGGGATACGCAGTATTTT. Full variable domain (outside the CDR3, taken from reference TRBV5-1 and TRBJ2-3): KAGVTQTPRYLIKTRGQQVTLSCSPISGHRSVSWYQQTPGQGLQFLFEYFSETQRNKGNFPGRFSGRQFSNSRSEMNVSTLELGDSALYLCASSLGQGWDTQYFGPGTRLTVL.

Written as DNA, the CDR3 is TGTGCCAGCAGTTACTCCCCAGGGGCTGGTGGCTACACCTTC. As protein: CASSYSPGAGGYTF. This chain connects TRBV6-6 to TRBJ1-2; TRBD1 is a possible D gene (6 bases). The CDR3 covers 14 residues. CDR1 is MNHNY and CDR2 is SVGAGI in the germline V gene (reference sequence). V lost 0 bases and J lost 7, with 12 bases in between.